This is a list of T cell receptor beta chains from one sample in a study of T cell repertoires in cytomegalovirus infection. TCRdb analysed the reads with MiXCR anew, one entry per CDR3 protein. This sample yields roughly 600,000 distinct CDR3 sequences, of which less than 25% are seen a single time; around 8% belongs to the top ten. Sample: CD8+ T cells from PBMCs. The receptors were gathered from a human donor in good health (CMV status not recorded). Some clones in this sample may be carry-over from other donors' samples. Each CDR3 is given with its conserved first and last residue. The order of the fields is V gene, J gene, clone size, D gene, CDR3 DNA, CDR3 protein. The D gene is left open where the match is weak. Clone size is shown for a subset of rows, as once, few, many or a class of expanded clone.

>TRBV7-9|TRBJ1-2|few|NA
TGTGCCAGCAGCCCCCAGGACAGAGCTAACTATGGCTACACCTTC
CASSPQDRANYGYTF
>TRBV15|TRBJ1-2|NA|NA
TGTGCCACCAGCAGAAGGACAGCTAACTATGGCTACACCTTC
CATSRRTANYGYTF
>TRBV2|TRBJ1-1|NA|TRBD1
TGTGCCAGCGTATGGACAGGGAACACTGAAGCTTTCTTT
CASVWTGNTEAFF
>TRBV6-6|TRBJ1-1|few|NA
TGTGCCAGCAGCCACGCACCGGGGACGATGAACACTGAAGCTTTCTTT
CASSHAPGTMNTEAFF
>TRBV12-5|TRBJ2-2|NA|NA
TGTGCTAGTGGTTTGGGACCCGGGGAGCTGTTTTTT
CASGLGPGELFF
>TRBV5-5|TRBJ1-1|few|NA
TGTGCCAGCAGCTCGCCAACTCTTAGGACTGAAGCTTTCTTT
CASSSPTLRTEAFF
>TRBV28|TRBJ1-1|few|NA
TGTGCCAGCAGTTTTGGGAAGACAGGCGTGACTGAAGCTTTCTTT
CASSFGKTGVTEAFF
>TRBV20-1|TRBJ2-1|NA|TRBD1
TGCAGTGCTAGAGATCGGAGTCGGGACAGGGATTTTCGGAATGAGCAGTTCTTC
CSARDRSRDRDFRNEQFF
>TRBV9|TRBJ2-1|NA|NA
TGTGCCAGCAGCGTAGGAGGGGTTGTACCGTTCTTC
CASSVGGVVPFF
>TRBV28|TRBJ2-1|NA|TRBD2
TGTGCCAGCAGTTCATCCGCCAGACTAGCGGGGACGAGCTCCTACAATGAGCAGTTCTTC
CASSSSARLAGTSSYNEQFF
>TRBV15|TRBJ2-3|NA|NA
TGTGCCACCAGCAGATTTTCGGAAGTCTCAGCGCAGTATTTT
CATSRFSEVSAQYF
>TRBV10-3|TRBJ2-1|many|TRBD1
TGTGCCATCAGTGAGTCGGGGGACAGTTTCTACAATGAGCAGTTCTTC
CAISESGDSFYNEQFF
>TRBV7-3|TRBJ2-1|many|TRBD2
TGTGCCAGCAGCGTCGAGCGGGGGTCGGGAAATGAGCAGTTCTTC
CASSVERGSGNEQFF
>TRBV27|TRBJ2-3|many|NA
TGTGCCAGCAGAGAAAAGAGCACAGATACGCAGTATTTT
CASREKSTDTQYF
>TRBV20-1|TRBJ2-1|few|TRBD1
TGCAGTGCTAGCGACAGGGTGGGCAATGAGCAGTTCTTC
CSASDRVGNEQFF
>TRBV4-1|TRBJ1-1|few|TRBD1
TGCGCCAGCAGCCAATTAAGGACAGGGCGGACTGAAGCTTTCTTT
CASSQLRTGRTEAFF
>TRBV7-9|TRBJ2-7|few|TRBD1
TGTGCCAGCAGCTTACATCATTCGACAGGGAGCTCCTACGAGCAGTACTTC
CASSLHHSTGSSYEQYF
>TRBV7-2|TRBJ2-1|many|TRBD2
TGTGCCAGCAGCTTAACGGGGGGGCCGTACAATGAGCAGTTCTTC
CASSLTGGPYNEQFF
>TRBV7-2|TRBJ1-5|many|NA
TGTGCCAGCAGCTCCATTGCGACAGATAGCAATCAGCCCCAGCATTTT
CASSSIATDSNQPQHF
>TRBV7-9|TRBJ2-3|few|NA
TGTGCCAGCAGCTCAGAGACCGACAGCACAGATACGCAGTATTTT
CASSSETDSTDTQYF
>TRBV20-1|TRBJ2-1|NA|NA
TGCAGTGCTAGAGGGGCTGGCGGGGAGAATGAGCAGTTCTTC
CSARGAGGENEQFF
>TRBV6-1|TRBJ2-1|many|NA
TGTGCCAGCAGTCAACCCCCGGGGGGCCTAAACAATGAGCAGTTCTTC
CASSQPPGGLNNEQFF
>TRBV25-1|TRBJ2-1|few|TRBD2
TGTGCCAGCAGTGAATATTTTGGCCTAGCGGGGGGGCCGAGCTCCTACAATGAGCAGTTCTTC
CASSEYFGLAGGPSSYNEQFF